This T cell receptor (beta chain) was obtained from a study of OX40 agonist ivuxolimab in advanced cancers. A note on the overall study: Ivuxolimab, which targeted the costimulatory receptor OX40 (CD134), was an agonistic, fully human IgG2 monoclonal antibody. Intravenous ivuxolimab was administered to patients every 2 weeks at six dose levels: 0.01, 0.1, 0.3, 1.5, 3 and 10 mg/kg. Prior anti-PD-1, anti-PD-L1 or anti-CTLA-4 therapy was permitted, and checkpoint inhibitors had been received by roughly 40% of dose-escalation patients. The dose-escalation cohort was almost 85% male with a mean age of about 54 years, ranging from roughly 20 to 80. Of the approximately 54 patients in dose escalation, some 20 had hepatocellular carcinoma, some 15 had melanoma, 9 had renal cell carcinoma and 9 had head and neck cancer. The monotherapy dose-escalation portion (N ≈ 50 patients) of the phase I ivuxolimab trial is reported in the paper. Partial responses were achieved by three dose-escalation patients, of whom one had hepatocellular carcinoma and two had cutaneous melanoma. Peripheral TCRbeta sequencing was intended to test whether TCR sequence diversity was altered and clonal T-cell expansion was caused by ivuxolimab. General conclusions and limits of the study: Low levels of normalized T-cell clonal expansion were also seen in some patients who did not respond. Antigen specificity was not determined for the clonally expanded peripheral T cells. Partial responders in the 0.1-3.0 mg/kg groups had among the lowest normalized peripheral clonal expansion, especially among CD8+ T cells. Clonal expansion of both CD4+ and CD8+ blood T cells was observed from baseline to week 6 at doses 0.1 to 3.0 mg/kg. After ivuxolimab, CD8+ T cells had more expanded clones than CD4+ T cells on average.

To sequence the TCRbeta CDR3 region, genomic DNA was isolated from the sorted cells. TCRbeta CDR3 regions were sequenced using the immunoSEQ Assay. Held by TCRdb, this immuneACCESS table contains in-frame sequences only and omits some clones. Under half of the omission traces to an unresolved V gene where checked; the cause of the rest is unknown. This sample has roughly 70,000 clones in its table, and over 65% of those were observed once. Of the sample, approximately 2.4% falls within the top ten clones. As regards this clone: Its recognized antigen is unknown. Base qualities are missing; no much larger clone stands one base away.

The germline V end is reduced by 4 bases and the J end by 5 bases; junction bases left unmatched: 6. Taken from the germline V gene (reference sequence), the CDR1 and CDR2 loops are LNHDA and SQIVND. The cysteine opens and the phenylalanine closes a CDR3 of 16 amino acids. Just CDR3 DNA is preserved here, 48 bases in frame from base 1. Patients with autoimmune disease history or receiving systemic immunosuppression were excluded from the trial. In every dose cohort, peripheral blood was drawn for TCR sequencing at baseline, cycle 4 day 1, and cycle 7 day 1. The samples were taken from a phase I, first-in-human, multicenter, open-label dose-escalation trial of ivuxolimab. Adults with locally advanced or metastatic melanoma, renal cell carcinoma, hepatocellular carcinoma or head and neck squamous cell carcinoma were enrolled in the trial. CD4+ and CD8+ T cells were sorted separately from peripheral blood before TCR sequencing.

This sequence uses TRBV19 and TRBJ2-5, with 14 central nucleotides matching TRBD2. Sequencing used CD4+ or CD8+ T cells sorted from blood, obtained in a trial of the OX40 agonist ivuxolimab. The source of this sequence is an adult with an advanced solid tumor such as melanoma, head and neck, liver or kidney cancer. The CDR3 corresponds to CASSRGLAGAQETQYF. Read as DNA, the sequence is TGTGCCAGTAGTAGGGGACTAGCGGGAGCCCAGGAGACCCAGTACTTC.